This is a list of T cell receptor beta chains from one sample in a study of vaccination and CD4 T cells after COVID-19. No antigen has been identified for these receptors. From the PCR reads, TCRdb called clonotypes with MiXCR, one entry per CDR3 protein. The sample consists of approximately 15,000 distinct CDR3 sequences, approximately 47% of them appearing once. Sample: CD4+ T cells from blood, cultured in vitro. These receptors all stem from a human donor who had recovered from COVID-19. The CDR3 runs from the conserved cysteine through the conserved F or W. Fields, in order: clone size, V gene, D gene, J gene, CDR3 DNA, CDR3 protein. D genes are given only for firm matches. Clone size is stated in some rows and not others, as once, few, many or a class when expanded.

>NA|TRBV20-1|NA|TRBJ1-5
TGCAGTGCTGGGGGGAAGGGCAATCAGCCCCAGCATTTT
CSAGGKGNQPQHF
>NA|TRBV20-1|TRBD1|TRBJ1-1
TGCAGTGCTAGACAGGGGGCGCAAACTGAAGCTTTCTTT
CSARQGAQTEAFF
>once|TRBV6-1|NA|TRBJ2-7
TGTGCCAGCAGACACCGGGACACCGAGGAGTACTTC
CASRHRDTEEYF
>NA|TRBV20-1|NA|TRBJ1-1
TGCAGTGCCCCCATGGACGGGAACACTGAAGCTTTCTTT
CSAPMDGNTEAFF
>NA|TRBV23-1|NA|TRBJ2-7
TGCGCCAGCAGTCAATTGGACAGATACTACGAGCAGTACTTC
CASSQLDRYYEQYF
>NA|TRBV21-1|NA|TRBJ2-7
TGTGCCAGCAGCATCGGGACTAGCGGGAGGGCCTTATACGAGCAGTACTTC
CASSIGTSGRALYEQYF
>few|TRBV25-1|NA|TRBJ2-5
TGTGCCAGCAGCAAATCAGGGTGGGAGACCCAGTACTTC
CASSKSGWETQYF
>few|TRBV6-1|TRBD1|TRBJ2-4
TGTGCCAGCAGCCGGGACAGTATTCAGTACTTC
CASSRDSIQYF
>NA|TRBV7-2|NA|TRBJ2-1
TGTGTCAGCAGCTTAAGGGGCAGGGATCAGCAGTTCTTC
CVSSLRGRDQQFF
>NA|TRBV28|TRBD2|TRBJ2-2
TGTGCCAGCAGTTTATGGCGGGGGGGCATAACCGGGGAGCTGTTTTTT
CASSLWRGGITGELFF
>NA|TRBV20-1|NA|TRBJ1-6
TGCAGTGCTAGATCGGAGGGTAATTCACCCCTCCACTTT
CSARSEGNSPLHF
>NA|TRBV28|TRBD1|TRBJ1-2
TGTGCCAGCGAGGGACAGGGTGTTCGCGGCTACACCTTC
CASEGQGVRGYTF
>NA|TRBV6-1|TRBD1|TRBJ2-7
TGTGCCAGCAGTCCCCGACAGGGGGCAGCCTACGAGCAGTACTTC
CASSPRQGAAYEQYF
>once|TRBV2|NA|TRBJ2-5
TGTGCCAGCAGGAAGGGAGGAGAGACCCAGTACTTC
CASRKGGETQYF
>medium-sized|TRBV6-1|NA|TRBJ2-7
TGTGCCAGCAGTGAAGCCGTCTACCTTGGGCAGTACTTC
CASSEAVYLGQYF
>few|TRBV11-3|TRBD1|TRBJ2-3
TGTGCCAGCAGCTACGCTCGGGACAGGGGCACAGATACGCAGTATTTT
CASSYARDRGTDTQYF
>NA|TRBV7-5|NA|TRBJ1-2
NA
CISVPEASIPHGHYGYTF
>NA|TRBV20-1|NA|TRBJ2-3
TGCAGTGCTAGTTTCGGGGGGCGTAGCACAGATACGCAGTATTTT
CSASFGGRSTDTQYF
>NA|TRBV7-2|TRBD1|TRBJ2-5
TGTGCCAGCAGCTCGGGACAGGTGTTCGAGACCCAGTACTTC
CASSSGQVFETQYF
>NA|TRBV7-2|TRBD2|TRBJ2-1
TGTGCCAGCAGCCTTAGCGGGGGGAACTACAATGAGCAGTTCTTC
CASSLSGGNYNEQFF
>NA|TRBV5-1|TRBD2|TRBJ2-4
TGCGCCAGCAGCTTGGTGCCAGGACTAGCGGGGGGGATAGCCAAAAACATTCAGTACTTC
CASSLVPGLAGGIAKNIQYF
>NA|TRBV25-1|NA|TRBJ1-3
TGTGCCAGCAGTCCCCACACAGGGTCGGGAAACACCATATATTTT
CASSPHTGSGNTIYF
>NA|TRBV7-2|NA|TRBJ1-5
TGTGCCAGCTCCAGGGTGGGGGCGGATCAGCCCCAGCATTTT
CASSRVGADQPQHF
>few|TRBV10-3|NA|TRBJ1-5
TGTGCCATCAGCCCGGGAGGGACATTAGGGCCTCAGCCCCAGCATTTT
CAISPGGTLGPQPQHF
>NA|TRBV6-5|NA|TRBJ1-2
TGTGCCAGCAGTTACGAGGGGGGGCGGGATGGCTACACCTTC
CASSYEGGRDGYTF
>NA|TRBV12-3/TRBV12-4|NA|TRBJ1-6
TGTGCCAGCAGTTTAGGTACCTTTAATTCACCCCTCCACTTT
CASSLGTFNSPLHF
>NA|TRBV4-1|TRBD2|TRBJ2-7
TGCGCCAGCAGCCGGGGGGGCGAGCAGTACTTC
CASSRGGEQYF
>NA|TRBV14|NA|TRBJ1-1
TGTGCCAGCAGCGCCACAAGGATCACTGAAGCTTTCTTT
CASSATRITEAFF
>NA|TRBV2|NA|TRBJ2-7
TGTGCCAGCAACGGGGGGGGACAGGGCATTTACGAGCAGTACTTC
CASNGGGQGIYEQYF
>NA|TRBV5-4|NA|TRBJ1-4
TGTGCCAGCAGCCCGTCCTCAACTAATGAAAAACTGTTTTTT
CASSPSSTNEKLFF
>NA|TRBV5-8|NA|TRBJ1-4
TGTGCCAGCAGAACCAGGGCGATCAATGAAAAACTGTTTTTT
CASRTRAINEKLFF
>NA|TRBV20-1|NA|TRBJ2-7
TGCAGTGCTAGAGATTGGGCGGGATCCTACGAGCAGTACTTC
CSARDWAGSYEQYF
>NA|TRBV6-1|TRBD1|TRBJ1-1
TGTGCCAGCAGTGAAGAGGCGGACAGGGGGTCTAGAGGGGCTTTCTTT
CASSEEADRGSRGAFF